These 12 T cell receptor beta chains were all obtained from the same sample, sequenced in a study of blood T cell repertoires in COVID-19. Sequencing used immunoSEQ multiplex PCR; TCRdb keeps in-frame clones, though not all of them. Altogether over 45,000 clones are present, 75% to 90% being singletons, with the ten largest covering around 15%. The sequencing input was peripheral blood. The receptor set was obtained from an older woman with active COVID-19.

V is TRBV9 and J is TRBJ2-1, with 10 bases fitting TRBD2. The CDR3 is 19 amino acids. Germline trimming cut 1 base from V and 2 bases from J; bases unmatched to any gene: 12. Germline CDR1 SGDLS, CDR2 YYNGEE. The CDR3 DNA reads TGTGCCAGCAGCGTATTGGCTAGCGGGGGAATCCTACCCTACAATGAGCAGTTCTTC. It encodes CASSVLASGGILPYNEQFF. The full variable domain, in which reference TRBV9 and TRBJ2-1 provide the parts outside the CDR3, is DSGVTQTPKHLITATGQRVTLRCSPRSGDLSVYWYQQSLDQGLQFLIQYYNGEERAKGNILERFSAQQFPDLHSELNLSSLELGDSALYFCASSVLASGGILPYNEQFFGPGTRLTVL.

The chain uses TRBV27 and TRBJ2-1; 7 nucleotides agree with TRBD1. Trimming removed 7 bases from V and 1 base from J; junction bases left unmatched: 7. Looked up from germline, CDR1 is MNHEY and CDR2 is SMNVEV (reference sequence). The CDR3 loop spans 15 amino acids. CDR3 nucleotides: TGTGCCAGCACCACCGGACAGGATTCCTACAATGAGCAGTTCTTC. Encoded protein: CASTTGQDSYNEQFF.

J is TRBJ2-7 and V is TRBV2; D gene unclear. Per the germline V gene, CDR1 is SNHLY and CDR2 is FYNNEI. With 4 bases removed from V and 6 bases from J, the gap between germline ends came to 10 bases. The CDR3 has 12 residues. The CDR3 coding sequence is TGTGCCAGCAGTGCCTACCGAGCCGAGCAGTACTTC. It is translated as CASSAYRAEQYF.

This chain connects TRBV7-9 to TRBJ2-5, with a tentative D call TRBD2 (5 bases). The germline V gene encodes CDR1 SEHNR and CDR2 FQNEAQ (reference sequence). V lost 5 bases to trimming and J lost 7 bases, with 8 bases between them. The CDR3 is 11 amino acids. The DNA for the CDR3 is TGTGCCAGCAGCCTCGAGGGGACCCAGTACTTC. The encoded protein is CASSLEGTQYF.

This clone came up once. The gene calls are TRBV15 and TRBJ2-3; TRBD2 matches at 7 bases. The trim removed 4 bases at V and 4 bases at J, leaving 8 bases unmatched. In germline, CDR1 is LNHNV, CDR2 YYDKDF (reference sequence). The CDR3 spans 15 residues. The CDR3 region is CATSTTGTIADTQYF. The CDR3 coding sequence is TGTGCCACCAGCACTACCGGGACTATAGCAGATACGCAGTATTTT.

V gene TRBV10-1 combines with J gene TRBJ2-5, with D perhaps matching TRBD1 (7 bases). CDR1 WNHNN and CDR2 SYGVQD come from the germline V gene (reference sequence). Trimming removed 6 bases at V and 7 bases at J, with 15 bases between. This CDR3 spans 13 amino acids. The CDR3 spells CASSRQGLGTQYF. CDR3 bases: TGCGCCAGCAGCCGACAGGGACTGGGGACCCAGTACTTC.

The rearrangement uses TRBV5-1 and TRBJ2-7; TRBD2 matches 7 bases. The CDR3 runs to 15 residues. J gave up 3 bases and V 1 base, and 7 bases lay outside the gene matches. Germline CDR1 and CDR2: SGHRS and YFSETQ. The CDR3 here is CASSLRERGGYEQYF. Written as DNA, the CDR3 is TGCGCCAGCAGCTTGAGAGAGCGGGGAGGCTACGAGCAGTACTTC.

The sample holds one count of this clone. This chain joins TRBV7-2 and TRBJ1-1, with a possible D match to TRBD1 (5 bases). There are 14 residues in the CDR3. Trimming took off 5 bases at V and 2 bases at J, with 12 bases between the two ends. Germline V gives CDR1 SGHTA, CDR2 FQGNSA. CDR3 in amino acids: CASSPNQGNTEAFF. The CDR3 nucleotides are TGTGCCAGCAGCCCAAACCAGGGTAACACTGAAGCTTTCTTT.

The chain recombines TRBV2 with TRBJ2-2; D perhaps matches TRBD1 (5 bases). Trimming removed 6 bases from V and 0 bases from J, with 11 bases in between. The length of the CDR3 is 15 residues. CDR1 is SNHLY, CDR2 FYNNEI, per germline. The CDR3 sequence: CASRRRAANTGELFF. Here the CDR3 DNA reads TGTGCCAGCAGGCGCAGGGCCGCGAACACCGGGGAGCTGTTTTTT.

CDR3 protein: CASSQYPGDRGDQPQHF. The CDR3 bases are TGTGCCAGCAGCCAATACCCGGGGGACAGGGGCGATCAGCCCCAGCATTTT. The genes are TRBV7-3 and TRBJ1-5; 10 positions match TRBD1. The CDR3 consists of 17 residues. CDR1 and CDR2 from the germline V gene are SGHTA and FQGTGA. V dropped 5 bases and J dropped 5; count of bases not matched to a gene: 12.

The rearrangement uses TRBV6-7 and TRBJ1-3; the match to TRBD1 covers 7 bases. TRBV6-7 is known as an ORF, though its function is uncertain. The CDR3 has 16 amino acids. V lost 4 bases and J lost 4; bases outside the gene matches: 10. CDR3 in DNA: TGTGCCAGCAGTTTACATCCTGGGACAGTGGGAAACACCATATATTTT. Amino acid sequence: CASSLHPGTVGNTIYF.

The chain recombines TRBV9 with TRBJ2-1; 10 bases fit TRBD2. The CDR3 is 16 residues long. J lost 4 bases, V lost 4 bases, and 8 bases had no gene match. Looked up from germline, CDR1 is SGDLS and CDR2 is YYNGEE. CDR3 in DNA: TGTGCCAGCAGCCCAGTGGGTAGCGGGGGGTACAATGAGCAGTTCTTC. Protein: CASSPVGSGGYNEQFF.